The clone carrying this T cell receptor (beta chain) appeared a single time. Participants were aged 18 to 89 years from around 24 US areas. The entry originates in a study of blood T cell repertoires in COVID-19. Across the study: COVID-19 samples, acute and convalescent, were from the United States, Italy and Spain. PBMCs, B-cell-depleted T cells, or T cells provided the cDNA or gDNA that made up the material.

The authors' processing: Amplifying reference gene primers gave estimates of nucleated cell counts. Sequencing used immunoSEQ multiplex PCR; TCRdb keeps in-frame clones, though not all of them. The V and J calls and clone size are taken from that table; D and trimming were inferred from the DNA. The sample has approximately 180,000 clones, 70% to 85% seen once. CDR1 and CDR2 from the germline V gene are SGHTS and YDEGEE. J gave up 3 bases and V 5 bases, and 5 bases lay outside the gene matches. The CDR3 consists of 15 residues. The clonotype was recovered from a woman aged 55-69 years with acute COVID-19. Sequenced sample: PBMCs or T cells enriched from blood (not recorded which). The V call is TRBV5-8, the J call TRBJ1-3, with 10 bases lining up with TRBD1. CDR3 nucleotides: TGTGCCAGCAGTCTCGGGACAGGGGATGGAAACACCATATATTTT. This codes for CASSLGTGDGNTIYF. The variable domain in full, with the rest retrieved from reference TRBV5-8 and TRBJ1-3, is EAGVTQSPTHLIKTRGQQATLRCSPISGHTSVYWYQQALGLGLQFLLWYDEGEERNRGNFPPRFSGRQFPNYSSELNVNALELEDSALYLCASSLGTGDGNTIYFGEGSWLTVV.